This entry is about one T cell receptor (beta chain). Antigen specificity is unknown. The sample comes from a study of Ad26.COV2.S vaccination and SARS-CoV-2 variants. The wider study: The COV1001 Ad26.COV2.S trial arm included the donor. The authors gave Ad26.COV2.S intramuscularly, either once or twice 56 days apart.

The J segment lost 6 bases and the V segment lost 2 bases, leaving 11 bases of the junction unmatched. Germline V gene lookup returns CDR1 ENHRY and CDR2 SYGVKD. CDR3 length equals 16 residues. General observations from the study: Spike-specific TCR breadth ran higher among vaccine recipients than placebo recipients.

TCRdb's copy holds only in-frame clones and misses some; the assay was immunoSEQ multiplex PCR. The table lists about 350,000 clones, more than 75% of them singletons, with approximately 3.5% in the top ten. Sample treatment: around 19 received Ad26.COV2.S at low or high dose, single or two shots; five or six received placebo; per-sample allocation not given. Sample collection was performed on day 63 after the first vaccine or placebo injection. This TCR came from a person between 18 and 65 years old who received the Ad26.COV2.S COVID-19 vaccine or a placebo. Specimen: peripheral blood, collected in a trial of Ad26.COV2.S vaccine versus placebo. This chain connects TRBV10-3 to TRBJ1-1, with 8 positions matching TRBD1. The CDR3 nucleotides read TGTGCCATCAGTGAGAAGCCTACAGGGGGTTCTCCTGAAGCTTTCTTT. Protein product: CAISEKPTGGSPEAFF.